The 27 T cell receptor beta chains reported below all come from one sample, sequenced in a study of blood T cell repertoires in COVID-19. TCRdb's copy holds only in-frame clones and misses some; the assay was immunoSEQ multiplex PCR. The repertoire includes about 200,000 clones, about 90% of them detected once, and approximately 0.75% sits in the top ten. The sequenced sample consisted of peripheral blood. The receptors shown here come from an older woman with acute or convalescent COVID-19.

This clone was counted once. This chain uses TRBV3-1 (or the pseudogene TRBV3-2) with TRBJ1-1; 7 nucleotides agree with TRBD1. Germline-derived CDR1 and CDR2 are LGHDT and YNNKEL (reference sequence). J lost 1 base, V lost 6 bases, and 8 bases had no gene match. The CDR3 has 15 residues. In nucleotides, the CDR3 is TGTGCCAGCAGAGCCTGGGACAGACCGAACACTGAAGCTTTCTTT. It codes for CASRAWDRPNTEAFF.

The rearrangement joins TRBV28 to TRBJ2-5; possibly TRBD1 for D (5 bases). Germline assignment: CDR1 MDHEN and CDR2 SYDVKM. This CDR3 comprises 14 residues. With 10 bases removed from V and 4 bases from J, the gap between germline ends came to 19 bases. CDR3 nucleotide sequence: TGTGCCACAGCACAGGCACAGCCGGTAGAGACCCAGTACTTC. Encoded protein: CATAQAQPVETQYF.

The V call is TRBV5-4, the J call TRBJ2-2; D possibly corresponds to TRBD1 (5 bases). The germline V gene encodes CDR1 SGHNT and CDR2 YYREEE (reference sequence). This CDR3 comprises 15 residues. V dropped 2 bases and J dropped 4 bases, with 12 bases sitting between them. DNA of the CDR3: TGTGCCAGCAGCTTAGGCAGGGCGATCACCGGGGAGCTGTTTTTT. Residues: CASSLGRAITGELFF.

The V and J genes are TRBV3-1 (or the pseudogene TRBV3-2) and TRBJ1-4; 7 nucleotides agree with TRBD1. Germline-derived CDR1 and CDR2 are LGHDT and YNNKEL (reference sequence). V lost 0 bases and J lost 6; bases outside the gene matches: 4. The CDR3 extends over 15 amino acids. CDR3 residues: CASSQEGTVHEKLFF. Here the CDR3 DNA reads TGTGCCAGCAGCCAAGAGGGGACAGTCCATGAAAAACTGTTTTTT.

This chain links TRBV10-3 with TRBJ2-3; the match to TRBD1 covers 7 bases. CDR3 length: 15 amino acids. V lost 8 bases, J lost 1 base, and 9 bases stayed unmatched. From germline, CDR1 is ENHRY and CDR2 SYGVKD. Here the CDR3 reads CAISEGARGTDTQYF. CDR3 nucleotides: TGTGCCATCTCCGAGGGGGCCCGGGGCACAGATACGCAGTATTTT.

The chain couples TRBV15 to TRBJ2-6; D is unclear. V shed 0 bases and J shed 0 bases, with 9 bases lying between them. CDR3 length equals 17 residues. Germline V CDR1 and CDR2: LNHNV, YYDKDF (reference sequence). The CDR3 DNA reads TGTGCCACCAGCAGAGAGGGCAGTCTCTCTGGGGCCAACGTCCTGACTTTC. As protein: CATSREGSLSGANVLTF.

This chain connects TRBV18 to TRBJ2-7; 9 bases are a match to TRBD1. The germline gives CDR1 KGHSH, CDR2 LQKENI. This CDR3 is built from 15 residues. V was clipped by 6 bases and J by 0 bases; unmatched bases: 6. CDR3 nucleotide sequence: TGTGCCAGCTCGCCAAGGACAGGGGACTCCTACGAGCAGTACTTC. Protein product: CASSPRTGDSYEQYF. Variable domain in full (rest from reference TRBV18 and TRBJ2-7): NAGVMQNPRHLVRRRGQEARLRCSPMKGHSHVYWYRQLPEEGLKFMVYLQKENIIDESGMPKERFSAEFPKEGPSILRIQQVVRGDSAAYFCASSPRTGDSYEQYFGPGTRLTVT.

The rearrangement links TRBV6-5 to TRBJ1-6; no firm D call. The CDR3 loop spans 14 amino acids. Trimming left V 7 bases short and J 10 bases short, with 17 bases between. Germline V gene data show CDR1 as MNHEY and CDR2 as SVGAGI. For the CDR3, the DNA is TGTGCCAGCAAAGGGAGACCGCTCGGGTCACCCCTCCACTTT. Its protein is CASKGRPLGSPLHF.

This clone was observed once. The chain is built from TRBV4-2 and TRBJ1-5; 9 bases align to TRBD1. The CDR3 is 15 residues long. Germline V CDR1 and CDR2: LGHNA, YNFKEQ. With V trimmed by 2 bases and J by 6 bases, 5 bases remained unmatched. The CDR3 protein is CASSQSQGAGQPQHF. Here the CDR3 DNA reads TGTGCCAGCAGCCAATCACAGGGGGCCGGTCAGCCCCAGCATTTT.

The chain joins TRBV27 to TRBJ2-3; 7 bases are a match to TRBD2. The CDR3 consists of 14 residues. The V gene's germline CDR1 is MNHEY and CDR2 SMNVEV (reference sequence). The J segment lost 2 bases and the V segment lost 3 bases, leaving 2 bases of the junction unmatched. CDR3 residues: CASSFLAATDTQYF. The CDR3 nucleotides read TGTGCCAGCAGTTTCCTAGCGGCCACAGATACGCAGTATTTT.

The rearrangement joins TRBV12-5 to TRBJ1-5, with TRBD1 matching over 9 bases. Germline-derived CDR1 and CDR2 are LGHNT and FRNRAP. This CDR3 contains 15 residues. With V trimmed by 2 bases and J by 4 bases, 3 bases remained unmatched. CDR3 sequence: CASGLQDRGNQPQHF. The DNA for the CDR3 is TGTGCTAGTGGTTTGCAAGACAGGGGGAATCAGCCCCAGCATTTT. The full variable domain, in which reference TRBV12-5 and TRBJ1-5 provide the parts outside the CDR3, is DARVTQTPRHKVTEMGQEVTMRCQPILGHNTVFWYRQTMMQGLELLAYFRNRAPLDDSGMPKDRFSAEMPDATLATLKIQPSEPRDSAVYFCASGLQDRGNQPQHFGDGTRLSIL.

The genes are TRBV7-3 and TRBJ2-2, with 10 bases that match TRBD2. The length of the CDR3 is 16 residues. Germline V lookup: CDR1 SGHTA, CDR2 FQGTGA. The trim removed 2 bases at V and 8 bases at J, leaving 8 bases unmatched. The CDR3 loop reads CASSLGLAGVTGELFF. CDR3 in DNA: TGTGCCAGCAGCTTAGGGCTAGCGGGAGTAACTGGGGAGCTGTTTTTT.

This chain connects TRBV2 to TRBJ1-2; the D is unclear. The CDR3 extends over 14 amino acids. Per the germline V gene, CDR1 is SNHLY and CDR2 is FYNNEI. The V and J ends lost 1 base and 8 bases respectively, with 14 bases between them. CDR3 in amino acids: CASSEVRGGDGYTF. CDR3 coding DNA: TGTGCCAGCAGTGAAGTAAGAGGCGGCGACGGCTACACCTTC.

The chain has TRBV18 and TRBJ2-7, with D possibly being TRBD2 (5 bases). CDR1 is KGHSH, CDR2 LQKENI, per germline. V gave up 2 bases and J gave up 1 base, with 6 bases separating them. The CDR3 loop spans 13 amino acids. DNA of the CDR3: TGTGCCAGCTCACCATCGGGGTCCTACGAGCAGTACTTC. It specifies CASSPSGSYEQYF.

The J gene is TRBJ2-7, the V gene TRBV5-8, with a tentative D call TRBD1 (5 bases). This CDR3 contains 14 residues. V lost 1 base and J 2 bases, leaving 10 bases between the germline ends. Per the germline V gene, CDR1 is SGHTS and CDR2 is YDEGEE. The CDR3: CASSLLGLTYEQYF. Written as DNA, the CDR3 is TGTGCCAGCAGCTTGTTGGGGCTTACCTACGAGCAGTACTTC.

The V and J genes are TRBV5-1 and TRBJ1-2; D is uncertain. Germline V gene data show CDR1 as SGHRS and CDR2 as YFSETQ. The ends were cut back, 3 bases at V and 7 bases at J, with 19 bases in the middle. The CDR3 has 15 amino acids. In nucleotides, the CDR3 is TGCGCCAGCAGCTCCGATCTATCCTCTTTGCTTGGCTACACCTTC. This codes for CASSSDLSSLLGYTF.

The V and J genes are TRBV19 and TRBJ2-1; 7 nucleotides align to TRBD1. After removal of 3 bases from V and 0 bases from J, the junction contained 2 bases not matched to a gene. CDR1 and CDR2 (germline): LNHDA, SQIVND (reference sequence). The CDR3 consists of 15 residues. The CDR3 DNA reads TGTGCCAGTAGTATGACAGGGAGCTCCTACAATGAGCAGTTCTTC. Its translation: CASSMTGSSYNEQFF.

The chain combines TRBV10-3 with TRBJ2-1; possible D gene TRBD1, 6 bases. The CDR3 runs to 13 residues. Germline-derived CDR1 and CDR2 are ENHRY and SYGVKD. Between the trimmed V and J ends, which lost 6 bases and 6 bases, there was a span of 12 bases. The CDR3 spells CAIRSDRVNEQFF. Written as DNA, the CDR3 is TGTGCCATCAGATCGGACAGAGTCAATGAGCAGTTCTTC.

The chain links TRBV5-4 to TRBJ2-2, with D possibly being TRBD2 (7 bases). V gave up 4 bases and J gave up 6 bases, with 19 bases separating them. Germline V gene data show CDR1 as SGHNT and CDR2 as YYREEE (reference sequence). The CDR3 runs to 16 residues. CDR3: CASSRGAGALPGELFF. CDR3 bases: TGTGCCAGCAGCCGGGGGGCGGGGGCGCTCCCCGGGGAGCTGTTTTTT.

This chain connects TRBV19 to TRBJ1-1; 7 bases agree with TRBD1. The CDR3 is 16 residues long. V was clipped by 7 bases and J by 4 bases; unmatched bases: 15. CDR1 is LNHDA and CDR2 is SQIVND in the germline V gene (reference sequence). The CDR3 spells CASTPGQFTRGTEAFF. The CDR3 DNA sequence: TGTGCCAGTACCCCGGGACAGTTCACTCGGGGCACTGAAGCTTTCTTT.

V and J are TRBV25-1 and TRBJ2-7; 8 bases align to TRBD1. The CDR3 extends over 15 amino acids. Trimming cost V 3 bases and J 3 bases; bases outside gene matches: 7. CDR1 MGHDK and CDR2 SYGVNS come from the germline V gene. CDR3 sequence: CASSDPGTGHYEQYF. For the CDR3, the DNA is TGTGCCAGCAGTGATCCCGGGACAGGTCACTACGAGCAGTACTTC.

A word on this clone: This same CDR3 is encoded by further DNA sequences in the sample. This chain joins TRBV18 and TRBJ1-1; a weak D match, TRBD1 (5 bases). The CDR3 is made up of 14 amino acids. V lost 3 bases and J 1 base, leaving 9 bases between the germline ends. CDR1 is KGHSH and CDR2 is LQKENI in the germline V gene. In nucleotides, the CDR3 is TGTGCCAGCTCACCGACAAGGGGGAACACTGAAGCTTTCTTT. Residues: CASSPTRGNTEAFF.

The rearrangement joins TRBV9 to TRBJ2-1, with TRBD1 matching over 12 bases. This CDR3 is 19 amino acids long. Looked up from germline, CDR1 is SGDLS and CDR2 is YYNGEE. Trimming at V came to 5 bases and at J to 5 bases, leaving 17 bases not matched to a gene. The CDR3: CASSPNPGQGALGNNEQFF. The CDR3 region has the DNA TGTGCCAGCAGTCCGAACCCGGGACAGGGGGCACTCGGTAACAATGAGCAGTTCTTC.

The rearrangement uses TRBV5-1 and TRBJ2-7; TRBD1 aligns across 8 bases. The length of the CDR3 is 15 residues. Germline CDR1 and CDR2: SGHRS and YFSETQ. The trim removed 0 bases at V and 4 bases at J, leaving 6 bases unmatched. In DNA, the CDR3 is TGCGCCAGCAGCTTGGTGGCAGGGGGCATATACGAGCAGTACTTC. Encoded protein: CASSLVAGGIYEQYF. Using reference TRBV5-1 and TRBJ2-7 for the parts outside the CDR3, the full variable domain is KAGVTQTPRYLIKTRGQQVTLSCSPISGHRSVSWYQQTPGQGLQFLFEYFSETQRNKGNFPGRFSGRQFSNSRSEMNVSTLELGDSALYLCASSLVAGGIYEQYFGPGTRLTVT.

The chain's CDR3 is CASMTGGGLSGYTF. The CDR3, as DNA: TGTGCCAGCATGACAGGGGGCGGATTGAGTGGCTACACCTTC. The chain couples TRBV6-5 to TRBJ1-2; TRBD1 agrees at 10 bases. Looked up from germline, CDR1 is MNHEY and CDR2 is SVGAGI. Trimming at V came to 7 bases and at J to 7 bases, leaving 9 bases not matched to a gene. CDR3 length: 14 amino acids.

The chain employs TRBV7-2 and TRBJ2-1; TRBD1 aligns across 9 bases. Trimming at V came to 5 bases and at J to 4 bases, leaving 0 bases not matched to a gene. Per the germline V gene, CDR1 is SGHTA and CDR2 is FQGNSA. CDR3 length equals 13 residues. The CDR3 sequence: CASSGQGYNEQFF. In DNA form, the CDR3 reads TGTGCCAGCAGCGGACAGGGGTACAATGAGCAGTTCTTC.

This clone was found once. J is TRBJ1-2 and V is TRBV5-1, with 7 bases identical to TRBD1. This CDR3 is 16 amino acids long. With V trimmed by 5 bases and J by 4 bases, 14 bases remained unmatched. Germline values: CDR1 SGHRS, CDR2 YFSETQ. CDR3 protein: CASSEKPGQIFYGYTF. Here the CDR3 DNA reads TGCGCCAGCAGTGAGAAACCGGGACAGATTTTCTATGGCTACACCTTC.